This TCR beta chain was recorded in a study of cytomegalovirus exposure and HLA in healthy donors. Findings of the study overall: A cluster of highly shared sequence variants was likely a sequencing artifact.

PCR amplification relied on 60 Vbeta primers (plus 13 Jbeta primers). Sequenced by immunoSEQ multiplex PCR; TCRdb stores in-frame clones only, minus some. Of over 150,000 clones in the sample, roughly 80% are singletons; the top ten hold around 3.5%. As to this clone: Its antigen is unidentified.

V was shortened by 6 bases and J by 6 bases, with 14 bases between the two germline ends. The germline V gene encodes CDR1 MNHEY and CDR2 SMNVEV (reference sequence). This CDR3 region has 13 residues. Sequences were obtained from PBMCs. The gene calls are TRBV27 and TRBJ1-2; D gene uncertain. The source of this sequence is a young man in good health and CMV-seropositive. CDR3 DNA sequence: TGTGCCAGCAGGGGAGACCGACCCCATGGCTACACCTTC. It is translated as CASRGDRPHGYTF.